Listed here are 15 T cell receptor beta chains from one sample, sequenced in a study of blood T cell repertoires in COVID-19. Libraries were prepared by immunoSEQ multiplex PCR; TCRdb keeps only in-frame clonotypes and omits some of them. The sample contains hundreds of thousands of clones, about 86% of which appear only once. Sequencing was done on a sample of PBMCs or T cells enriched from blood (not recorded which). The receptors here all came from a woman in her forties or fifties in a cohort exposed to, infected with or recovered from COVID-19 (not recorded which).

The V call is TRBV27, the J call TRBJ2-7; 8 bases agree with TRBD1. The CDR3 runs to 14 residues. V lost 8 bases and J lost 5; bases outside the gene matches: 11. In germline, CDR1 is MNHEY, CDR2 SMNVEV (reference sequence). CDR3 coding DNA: TGTGCCAGCGTGTTCGGCAGGGGGCTGGACGAGCAGTACTTC. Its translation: CASVFGRGLDEQYF.

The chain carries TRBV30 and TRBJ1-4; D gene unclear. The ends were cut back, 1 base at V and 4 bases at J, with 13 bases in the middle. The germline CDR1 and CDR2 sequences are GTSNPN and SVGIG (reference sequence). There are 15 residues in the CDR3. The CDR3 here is CAWSDPPSHNEKLFF. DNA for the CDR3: TGTGCCTGGAGTGACCCCCCCAGTCATAATGAAAAACTGTTTTTT.

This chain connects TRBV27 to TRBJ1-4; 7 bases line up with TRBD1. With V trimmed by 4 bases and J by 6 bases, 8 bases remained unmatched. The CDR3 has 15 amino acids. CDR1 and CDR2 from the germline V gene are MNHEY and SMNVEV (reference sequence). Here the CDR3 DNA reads TGTGCCAGCAGTTCCGGACAGGCGGGGCATGAAAAACTGTTTTTT. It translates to CASSSGQAGHEKLFF.

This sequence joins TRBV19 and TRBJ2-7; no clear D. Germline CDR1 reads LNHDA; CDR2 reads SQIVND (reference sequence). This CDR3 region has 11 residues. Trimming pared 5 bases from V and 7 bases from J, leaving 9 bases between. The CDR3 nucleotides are TGTGCCAGTAGTCGGGTGGCGGAGCAGTACTTC. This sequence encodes CASSRVAEQYF.

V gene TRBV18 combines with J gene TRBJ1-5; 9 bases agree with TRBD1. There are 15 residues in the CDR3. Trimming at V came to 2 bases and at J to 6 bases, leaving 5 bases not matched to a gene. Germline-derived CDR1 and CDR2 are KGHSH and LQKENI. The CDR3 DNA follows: TGTGCCAGCTCACCAGGGACAGGGTATGGTCAGCCCCAGCATTTT. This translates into CASSPGTGYGQPQHF.

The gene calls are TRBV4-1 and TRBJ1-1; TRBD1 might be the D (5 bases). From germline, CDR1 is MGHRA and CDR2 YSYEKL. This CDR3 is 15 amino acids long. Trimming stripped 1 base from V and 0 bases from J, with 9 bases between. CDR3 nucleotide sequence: TGCGCCAGCAGCCAAGCCGCAGGGATGAACACTGAAGCTTTCTTT. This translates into CASSQAAGMNTEAFF.

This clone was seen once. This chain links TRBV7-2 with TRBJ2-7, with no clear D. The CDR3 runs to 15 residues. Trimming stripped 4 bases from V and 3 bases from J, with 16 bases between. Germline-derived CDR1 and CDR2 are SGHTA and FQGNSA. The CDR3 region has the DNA TGTGCCAGCAGCTCCTCCCCCCTTCTTAGCTACGAGCAGTACTTC. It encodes CASSSSPLLSYEQYF.

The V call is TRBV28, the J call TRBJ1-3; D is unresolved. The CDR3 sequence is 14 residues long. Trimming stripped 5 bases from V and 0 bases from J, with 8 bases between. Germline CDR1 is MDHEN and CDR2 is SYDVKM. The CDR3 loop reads CASSRPGSGNTIYF. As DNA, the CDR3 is TGTGCCAGCAGTCGTCCGGGCTCTGGAAACACCATATATTTT.

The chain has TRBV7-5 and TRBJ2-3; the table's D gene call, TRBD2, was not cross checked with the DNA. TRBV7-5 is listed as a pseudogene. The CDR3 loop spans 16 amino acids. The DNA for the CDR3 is TGTGCCAGAAGCCTATGGACTAGCGGGCCGGGGGATACGCAGTATTTT. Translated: CARSLWTSGPGDTQYF.

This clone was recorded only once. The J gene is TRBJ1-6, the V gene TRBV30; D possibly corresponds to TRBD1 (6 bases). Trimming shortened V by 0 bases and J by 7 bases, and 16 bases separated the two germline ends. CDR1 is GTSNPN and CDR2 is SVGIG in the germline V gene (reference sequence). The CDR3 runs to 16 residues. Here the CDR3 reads CAWSVGGRGVNSPLHF. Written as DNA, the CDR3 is TGTGCCTGGAGTGTCGGAGGCAGGGGCGTGAATTCACCCCTCCACTTT.

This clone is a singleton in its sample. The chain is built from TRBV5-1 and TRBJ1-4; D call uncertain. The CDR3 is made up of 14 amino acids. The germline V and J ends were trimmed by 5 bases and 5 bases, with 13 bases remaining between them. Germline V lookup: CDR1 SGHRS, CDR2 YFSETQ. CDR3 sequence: CASRVGSLNEKLFF. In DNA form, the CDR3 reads TGCGCCAGCAGGGTGGGCAGCTTGAATGAAAAACTGTTTTTT.

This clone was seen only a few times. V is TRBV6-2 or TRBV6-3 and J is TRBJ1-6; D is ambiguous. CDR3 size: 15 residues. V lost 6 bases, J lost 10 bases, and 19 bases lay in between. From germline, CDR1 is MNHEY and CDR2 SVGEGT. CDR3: CASSPSGEFWSPLHF. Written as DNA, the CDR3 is TGTGCCAGCAGCCCCTCGGGAGAATTCTGGTCACCCCTCCACTTT.

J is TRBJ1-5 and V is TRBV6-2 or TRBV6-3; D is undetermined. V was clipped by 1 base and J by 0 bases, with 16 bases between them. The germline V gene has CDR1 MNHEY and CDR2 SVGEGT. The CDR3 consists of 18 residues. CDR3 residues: CASSYLGPAEYSNQPQHF. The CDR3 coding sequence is TGTGCCAGCAGTTACTTGGGCCCAGCGGAGTATAGCAATCAGCCCCAGCATTTT.

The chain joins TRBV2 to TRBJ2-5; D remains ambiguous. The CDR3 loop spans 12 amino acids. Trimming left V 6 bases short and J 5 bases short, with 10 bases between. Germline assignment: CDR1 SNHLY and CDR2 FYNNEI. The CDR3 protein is CASSLKPETQYF. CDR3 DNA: TGTGCCAGCAGCCTAAAGCCCGAGACCCAGTACTTC.

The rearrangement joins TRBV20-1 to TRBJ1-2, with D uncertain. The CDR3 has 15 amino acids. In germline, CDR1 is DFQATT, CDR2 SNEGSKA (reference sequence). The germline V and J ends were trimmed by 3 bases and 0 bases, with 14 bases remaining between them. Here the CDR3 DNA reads TGCAGTGCTAGTCCGGGTTATGGCTCTAACTATGGCTACACCTTC. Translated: CSASPGYGSNYGYTF.